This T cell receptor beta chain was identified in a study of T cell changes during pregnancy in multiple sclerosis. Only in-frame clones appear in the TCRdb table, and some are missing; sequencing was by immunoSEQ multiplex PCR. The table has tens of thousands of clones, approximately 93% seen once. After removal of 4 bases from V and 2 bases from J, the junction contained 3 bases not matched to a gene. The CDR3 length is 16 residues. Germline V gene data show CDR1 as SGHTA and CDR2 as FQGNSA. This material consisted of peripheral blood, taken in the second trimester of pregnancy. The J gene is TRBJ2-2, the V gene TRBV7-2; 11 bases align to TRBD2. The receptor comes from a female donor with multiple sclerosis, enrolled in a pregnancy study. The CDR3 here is CASSSTSGANTGELFF. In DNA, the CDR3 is TGTGCCAGCAGCTCGACTAGCGGGGCTAACACCGGGGAGCTGTTTTTT. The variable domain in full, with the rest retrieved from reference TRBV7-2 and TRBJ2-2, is GAGVSQSPSNKVTEKGKDVELRCDPISGHTALYWYRQSLGQGLEFLIYFQGNSAPDKSGLPSDRFSAERTGGSVSTLTIQRTQQEDSAVYLCASSSTSGANTGELFFGEGSRLTVL.